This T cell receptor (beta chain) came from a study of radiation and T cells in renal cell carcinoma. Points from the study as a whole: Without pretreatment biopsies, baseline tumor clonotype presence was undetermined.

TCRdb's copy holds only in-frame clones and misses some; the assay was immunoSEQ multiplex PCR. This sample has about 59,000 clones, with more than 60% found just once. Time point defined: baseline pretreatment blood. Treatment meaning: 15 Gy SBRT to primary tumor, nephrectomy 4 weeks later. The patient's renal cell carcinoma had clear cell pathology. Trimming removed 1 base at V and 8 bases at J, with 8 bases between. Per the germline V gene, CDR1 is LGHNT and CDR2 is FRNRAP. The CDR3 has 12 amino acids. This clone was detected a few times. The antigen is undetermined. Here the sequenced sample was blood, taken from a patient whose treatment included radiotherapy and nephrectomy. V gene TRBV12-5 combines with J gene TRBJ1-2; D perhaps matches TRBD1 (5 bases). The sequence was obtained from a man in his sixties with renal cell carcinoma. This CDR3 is CASGLAWDGYTF. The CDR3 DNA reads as TGTGCTAGTGGTTTGGCCTGGGACGGCTACACCTTC.